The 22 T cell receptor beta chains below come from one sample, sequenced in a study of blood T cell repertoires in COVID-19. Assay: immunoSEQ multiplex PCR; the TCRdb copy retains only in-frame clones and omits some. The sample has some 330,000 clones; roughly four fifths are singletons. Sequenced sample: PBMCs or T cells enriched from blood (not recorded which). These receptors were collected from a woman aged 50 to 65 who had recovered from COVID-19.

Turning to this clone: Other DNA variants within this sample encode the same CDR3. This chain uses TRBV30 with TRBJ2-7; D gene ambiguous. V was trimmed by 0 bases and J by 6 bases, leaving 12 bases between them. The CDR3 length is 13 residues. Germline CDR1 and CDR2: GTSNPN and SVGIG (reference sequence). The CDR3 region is CAWSVQTAGEQYF. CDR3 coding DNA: TGTGCCTGGAGTGTACAAACAGCAGGCGAGCAGTACTTC.

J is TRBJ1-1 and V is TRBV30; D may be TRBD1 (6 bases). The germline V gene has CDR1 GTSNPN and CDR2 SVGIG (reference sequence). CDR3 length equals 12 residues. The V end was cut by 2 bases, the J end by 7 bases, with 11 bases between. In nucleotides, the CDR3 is TGTGCCTGGAGTTTCTCGACAGGTGAAGCTTTCTTT. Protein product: CAWSFSTGEAFF.

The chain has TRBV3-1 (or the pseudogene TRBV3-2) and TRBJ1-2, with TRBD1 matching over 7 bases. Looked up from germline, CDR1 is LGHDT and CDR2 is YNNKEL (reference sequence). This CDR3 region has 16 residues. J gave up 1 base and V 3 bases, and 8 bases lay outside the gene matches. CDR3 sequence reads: CASSQVRGSLNYGYTF. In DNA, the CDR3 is TGTGCCAGCAGCCAGGTCAGGGGGTCCCTTAACTATGGCTACACCTTC.

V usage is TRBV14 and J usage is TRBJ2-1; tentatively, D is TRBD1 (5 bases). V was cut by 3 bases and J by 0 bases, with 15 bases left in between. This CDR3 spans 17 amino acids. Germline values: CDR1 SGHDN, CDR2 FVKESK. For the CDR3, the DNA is TGTGCCAGCAGCCAGTTTACAGGACGGGTCTCCTACAATGAGCAGTTCTTC. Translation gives CASSQFTGRVSYNEQFF.

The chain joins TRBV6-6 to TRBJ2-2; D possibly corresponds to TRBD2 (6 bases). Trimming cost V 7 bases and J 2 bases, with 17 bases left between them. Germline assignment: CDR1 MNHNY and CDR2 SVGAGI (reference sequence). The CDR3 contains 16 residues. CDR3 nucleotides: TGTGCCAGCATCCCGGCTGGCGGGGTCAACACCGGGGAGCTGTTTTTT. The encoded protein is CASIPAGGVNTGELFF.

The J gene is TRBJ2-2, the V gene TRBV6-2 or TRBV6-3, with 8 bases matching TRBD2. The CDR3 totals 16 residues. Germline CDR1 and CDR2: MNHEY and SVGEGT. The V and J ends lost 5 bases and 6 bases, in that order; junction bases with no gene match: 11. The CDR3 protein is CASSPTPSTSAGELFF. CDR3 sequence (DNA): TGTGCCAGCAGTCCGACCCCCTCGACTAGCGCCGGGGAGCTGTTTTTT.

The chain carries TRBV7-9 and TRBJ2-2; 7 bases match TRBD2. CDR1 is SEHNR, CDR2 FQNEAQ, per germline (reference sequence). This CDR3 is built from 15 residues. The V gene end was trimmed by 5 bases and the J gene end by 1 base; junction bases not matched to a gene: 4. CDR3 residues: CASSPGLGNTGELFF. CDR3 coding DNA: TGTGCCAGCAGCCCCGGACTAGGGAACACCGGGGAGCTGTTTTTT.

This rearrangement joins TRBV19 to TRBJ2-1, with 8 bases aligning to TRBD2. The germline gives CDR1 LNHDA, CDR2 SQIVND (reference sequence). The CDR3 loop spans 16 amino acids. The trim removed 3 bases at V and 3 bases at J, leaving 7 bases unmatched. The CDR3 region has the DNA TGTGCCAGTAGTATTTTGCTAGCGGGCGTCTACAATGAGCAGTTCTTC. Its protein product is CASSILLAGVYNEQFF.

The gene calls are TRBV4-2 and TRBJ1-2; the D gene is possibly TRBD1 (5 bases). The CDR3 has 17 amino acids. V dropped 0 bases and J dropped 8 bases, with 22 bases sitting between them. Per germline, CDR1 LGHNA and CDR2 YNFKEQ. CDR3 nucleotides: TGTGCCAGCAGCCAAGAAAGAGTGGGCAGGGTCGTAGGCGGCTACACCTTC. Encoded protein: CASSQERVGRVVGGYTF.

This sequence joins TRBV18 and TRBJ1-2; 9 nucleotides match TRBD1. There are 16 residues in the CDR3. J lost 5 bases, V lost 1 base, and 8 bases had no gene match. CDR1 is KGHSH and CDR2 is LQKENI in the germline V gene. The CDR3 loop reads CASSPLDRGNGYGYTF. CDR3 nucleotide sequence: TGTGCCAGCTCACCACTCGACAGGGGGAACGGTTATGGCTACACCTTC.

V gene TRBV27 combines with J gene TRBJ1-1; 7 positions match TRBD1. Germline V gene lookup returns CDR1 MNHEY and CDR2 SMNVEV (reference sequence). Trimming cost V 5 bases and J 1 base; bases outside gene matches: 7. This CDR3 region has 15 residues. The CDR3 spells CASSPRRQGNTEAFF. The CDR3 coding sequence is TGTGCCAGCAGTCCTCGCCGACAGGGGAACACTGAAGCTTTCTTT.

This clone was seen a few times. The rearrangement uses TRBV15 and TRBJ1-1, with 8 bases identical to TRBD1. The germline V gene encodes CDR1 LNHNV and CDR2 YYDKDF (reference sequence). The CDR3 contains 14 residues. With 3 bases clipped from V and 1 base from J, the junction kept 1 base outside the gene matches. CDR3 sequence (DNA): TGTGCCACCAGCAGGGACAGGGAGAACACTGAAGCTTTCTTT. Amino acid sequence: CATSRDRENTEAFF.

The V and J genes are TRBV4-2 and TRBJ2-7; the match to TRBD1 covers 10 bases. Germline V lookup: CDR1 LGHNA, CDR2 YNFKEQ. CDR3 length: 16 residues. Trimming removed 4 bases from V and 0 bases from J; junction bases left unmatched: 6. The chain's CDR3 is CASSLGTGEVSYEQYF. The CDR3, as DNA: TGTGCCAGCAGCCTAGGGACAGGGGAAGTCTCCTACGAGCAGTACTTC.

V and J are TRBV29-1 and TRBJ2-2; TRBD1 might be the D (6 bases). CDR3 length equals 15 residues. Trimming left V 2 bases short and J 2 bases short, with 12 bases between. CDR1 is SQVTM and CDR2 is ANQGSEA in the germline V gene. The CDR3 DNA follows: TGCAGCGTTGAACTCTGGGGGCCTAACACCGGGGAGCTGTTTTTT. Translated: CSVELWGPNTGELFF.

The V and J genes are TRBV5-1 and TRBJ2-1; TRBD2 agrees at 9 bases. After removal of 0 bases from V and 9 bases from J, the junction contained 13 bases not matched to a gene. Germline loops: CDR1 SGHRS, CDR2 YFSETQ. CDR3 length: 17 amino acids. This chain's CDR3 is CASSLGWSAGGPGEQFF. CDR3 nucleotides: TGCGCCAGCAGCTTGGGGTGGTCGGCGGGAGGGCCAGGTGAGCAGTTCTTC.

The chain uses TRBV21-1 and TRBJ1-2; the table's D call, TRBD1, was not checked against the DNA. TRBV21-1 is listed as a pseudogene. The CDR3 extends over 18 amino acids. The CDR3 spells CASSKGPRKMGQDYGYTF. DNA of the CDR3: TGTGCCAGCAGCAAAGGTCCCCGAAAGATGGGACAGGACTATGGCTACACCTTC.

For the CDR3, the DNA is TGTGCCAGTAGGACTAGCGGGGGGGCCGGGGAGCAGTTCTTC. Residues: CASRTSGGAGEQFF. The rearrangement uses TRBV19 and TRBJ2-1, with TRBD2 matching 14 bases. Germline CDR1 LNHDA, CDR2 SQIVND (reference sequence). This CDR3 spans 14 amino acids. J gave up 10 bases and V 6 bases, and 5 bases lay outside the gene matches.

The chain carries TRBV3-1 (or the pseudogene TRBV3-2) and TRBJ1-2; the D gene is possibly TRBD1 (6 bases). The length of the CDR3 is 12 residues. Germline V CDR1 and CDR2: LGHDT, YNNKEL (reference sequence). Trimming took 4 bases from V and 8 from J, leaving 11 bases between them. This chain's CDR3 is CASSRDRLGYTF. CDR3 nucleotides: TGTGCCAGCAGCCGAGACAGGCTGGGCTACACCTTC.

The CDR3: CASSLRNYEQYF. CDR3 in DNA: TGTGCCAGCAGTTTGAGGAACTACGAGCAGTACTTC. The V and J genes are TRBV6-2 or TRBV6-3 and TRBJ2-7; D not certain. The V gene's germline CDR1 is MNHEY and CDR2 SVGEGT. This CDR3 has 12 residues. V shed 4 bases and J shed 3 bases, with 7 bases lying between them.

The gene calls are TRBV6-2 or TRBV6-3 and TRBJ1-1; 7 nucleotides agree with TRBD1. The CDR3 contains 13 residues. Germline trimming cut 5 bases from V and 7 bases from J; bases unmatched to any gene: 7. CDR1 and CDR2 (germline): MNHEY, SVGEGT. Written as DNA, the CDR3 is TGTGCCAGCAGTACGGGACAGCTGAATGAAGCTTTCTTT. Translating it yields CASSTGQLNEAFF.

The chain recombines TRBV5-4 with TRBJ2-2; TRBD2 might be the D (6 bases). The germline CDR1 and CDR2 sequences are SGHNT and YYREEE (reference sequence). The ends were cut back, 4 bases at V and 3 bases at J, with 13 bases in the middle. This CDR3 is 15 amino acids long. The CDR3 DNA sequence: TGTGCCAGCAGCGGGGGGAATTGGGACACCGGGGAGCTGTTTTTT. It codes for CASSGGNWDTGELFF.

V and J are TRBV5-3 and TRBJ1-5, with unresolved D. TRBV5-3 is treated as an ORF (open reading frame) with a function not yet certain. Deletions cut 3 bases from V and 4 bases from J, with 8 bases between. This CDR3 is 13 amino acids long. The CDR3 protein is CARSSGINQPQHF. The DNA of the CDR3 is TGTGCCAGAAGCTCGGGGATAAATCAGCCCCAGCATTTT.